Here is one T cell receptor beta chain with its context. Antigen specificity is unknown. One end of the junction does not line up with germline, which may come from a read error. This sample was included in a study of blood T cells in healthy people across ages. The authors ran a second PCR of roughly 7 to 11 cycles using a sample-barcoded 5' primer and a J-beta primer mix. From each sample, at least 2.5 million paired-end reads containing CDR3 were obtained. TCRdb passed the 5' RACE reads through MiXCR, listing each CDR3 protein once. The profile covers about 1.6 million distinct CDR3 sequences, with roughly 30% appearing a single time and around 11% taken by the ten largest. In germline, CDR1 is SGHVS, CDR2 FQNEAQ. There are 13 residues in the CDR3. Findings of the study overall: The unsorted PBMCs prevented any conclusive comparison of naive versus antigen-experienced cells.

Sequenced input: blood. The gene calls are TRBV7-8 and TRBJ1-4; a possible D gene is TRBD1 (5 bases). This receptor was identified in a young woman in good health. This CDR3 reads CASSLGSREKRFF. DNA of the CDR3: TGTGCCAGCAGCTTAGGCAGCAGGGAAAAACGGTTTTTT.